Listed below are T cell receptor beta chains from one sample, sequenced in a study of blood T cell repertoires in COVID-19. TCRdb's copy holds only in-frame clones and misses some; the assay was immunoSEQ multiplex PCR. The sample shows some 60,000 clones, approximately 90% of them seen only once. The sequencing input was peripheral blood. The receptors derive from a man aged 40-49 years with acute or convalescent COVID-19. Each CDR3 is given with its conserved first and last residue. The D gene is left open where the match is weak. Clone size appears in some rows only: once, few, many, or a class for an expanded clone.

d_call	v_call	j_call	clone_size	cdr3_length	cdr3_nt	cdr3_aa
TRBD1	TRBV29-1	TRBJ2-7	NA	13	TGCAGCGTTGAACGACAGGGGGTCTACGAGCAGTACTTC	CSVERQGVYEQYF
NA	TRBV5-1	TRBJ2-3	NA	13	TGCGCCAGCAGCCGGCCGGGACTAGATACGCAGTATTTT	CASSRPGLDTQYF
NA	TRBV30	TRBJ1-3	NA	15	TGTGCCTGGAGTGTACAAGGCGGGATTGGAAACACCATATATTTT	CAWSVQGGIGNTIYF
TRBD1	TRBV5-8	TRBJ1-4	once	16	TGTGCCAGCAGCCAGCCGAGACAGGGAAGTGCTGGGAAACTGTTTTTT	CASSQPRQGSAGKLFF
TRBD2	TRBV7-3	TRBJ2-3	NA	14	TGTGCCAGCAGCTTTCTACGGGGGGTAGATACGCAGTATTTT	CASSFLRGVDTQYF
NA	TRBV19	TRBJ1-1	NA	13	TGTGCCAGTATCCAGGGCCCGAACACTGAAGCTTTCTTT	CASIQGPNTEAFF
NA	TRBV15	TRBJ2-5	once	17	TGTGCCACCAGCCCACCCCCGGATAGCGGATTACAAGAGACCCAGTACTTC	CATSPPPDSGLQETQYF
NA	TRBV4-3	TRBJ1-5	NA	16	TGCGCCAGCAGCCAAGATGCAGACAGGTACAATCAGCCCCAGCATTTT	CASSQDADRYNQPQHF
TRBD1	TRBV24-1	TRBJ1-2	NA	12	TGTGCCACCTCGGACAGGGCCTCGGGCTACACCTTC	CATSDRASGYTF
NA	TRBV15	TRBJ2-2	NA	15	TGTGCCACCAGCAGAGACCCACCGGGGGCCGGGGAGCTGTTTTTT	CATSRDPPGAGELFF
NA	TRBV6-1	TRBJ2-2	NA	14	TGTGCCAGCAGTGAAGCACCGGGCACCGGGGAGCTGTTTTTT	CASSEAPGTGELFF
NA	TRBV5-6	TRBJ1-2	NA	15	TGTGCCAGCAGCTTCCTGGGCCCAGGGAATTATGGCTACACCTTC	CASSFLGPGNYGYTF
TRBD2	TRBV6-4	TRBJ2-1	NA	15	TGTGCCAGCAGTGACTCGACTAGCGGGAGCAATGAGCAGTTCTTC	CASSDSTSGSNEQFF
NA	TRBV5-1	TRBJ1-3	once	14	TGCGCCAGCAGCTTTGAGGGGGCTGGAAACACCATATATTTT	CASSFEGAGNTIYF
NA	TRBV2	TRBJ1-5	NA	14	TGTGCCAGCATGGGGGGACCAGGCAATCAGCCCCAGCATTTT	CASMGGPGNQPQHF
NA	TRBV21-1	TRBJ1-5	few	13	TGTGCCAGCGGGGAGGGACCCCGGCGGGCCCAGCATTTT	CASGEGPRRAQHF